The source of this T cell receptor (beta chain) is a study of blood T cell repertoires in COVID-19. About the study: The study drew acute and convalescent COVID-19 samples from the United States, Italy and Spain.

CDR3 length: 13 amino acids. V lost 2 bases to trimming and J lost 10 bases, with 11 bases between them. The germline V gene has CDR1 SGHVS and CDR2 FQNEAQ. Authors' methods: Amplifying reference gene primers gave estimates of nucleated cell counts. The table came from immunoSEQ multiplex PCR; TCRdb's copy has only in-frame clones and leaves some out. V, J and clone size were drawn from that table, and D and trimming were deduced from the DNA. The data hold 200,000 to 250,000 clones, with roughly nine tenths observed a single time. Cohort 3 donors were reported recovered after two negative PCRs, clearance, or symptom resolution.

Sequencing was carried out using PBMCs or T cells enriched from blood (not recorded which). The V call is TRBV7-8, the J call TRBJ1-4, with a tentative D call TRBD1 (5 bases). The source is a man aged 25-45 years who had recovered from COVID-19. For the CDR3, the DNA is TGTGCCAGCAGCTTACAGGGCCAGACAAAACTGTTTTTT. It specifies CASSLQGQTKLFF.